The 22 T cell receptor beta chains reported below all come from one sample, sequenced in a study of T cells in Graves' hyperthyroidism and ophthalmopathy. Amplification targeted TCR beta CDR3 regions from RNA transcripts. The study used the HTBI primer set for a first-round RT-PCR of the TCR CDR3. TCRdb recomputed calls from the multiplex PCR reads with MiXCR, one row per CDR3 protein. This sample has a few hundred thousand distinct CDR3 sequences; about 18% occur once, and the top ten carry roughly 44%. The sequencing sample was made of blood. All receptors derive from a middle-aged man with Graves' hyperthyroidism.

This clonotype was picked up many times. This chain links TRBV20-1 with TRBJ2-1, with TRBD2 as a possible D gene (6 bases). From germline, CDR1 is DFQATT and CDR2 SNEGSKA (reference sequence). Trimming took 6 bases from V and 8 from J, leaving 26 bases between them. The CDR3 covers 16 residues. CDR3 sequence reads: CSARDFKPTKDYEQFF. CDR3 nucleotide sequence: TGCAGTGCGCGGGACTTCAAGCCCACCAAAGACTATGAGCAGTTCTTC.

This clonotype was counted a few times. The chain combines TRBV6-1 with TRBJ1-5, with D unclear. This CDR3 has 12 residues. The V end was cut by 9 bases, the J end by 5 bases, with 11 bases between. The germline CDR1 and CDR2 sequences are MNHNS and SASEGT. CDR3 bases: TGTGCCAGTCGTTCCGGTGATCAGCCCCAGCATTTT. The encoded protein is CASRSGDQPQHF.

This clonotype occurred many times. The CDR3 DNA follows: TGCAGTGCTAGTCGGGTCGGTCAAGGGTACGAGCAGTACTTC. Residues: CSASRVGQGYEQYF. The rearrangement links TRBV20-1 to TRBJ2-7; unclear D gene. CDR1 and CDR2 from the germline V gene are DFQATT and SNEGSKA (reference sequence). Trimming cost V 3 bases and J 4 bases, with 16 bases left between them. The CDR3 length is 14 residues.

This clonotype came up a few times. The CDR3 loop reads CASSYLRRPANTGELFF. CDR3 bases: TGTGCCAGCAGCTACCTCAGGCGGCCTGCGAACACCGGGGAGCTGTTTTTT. The rearrangement joins TRBV11-2 to TRBJ2-2; D unresolved. The CDR3 covers 17 residues. V lost 4 bases and J 0 bases, leaving 15 bases between the germline ends. Germline V gene sequence: CDR1 SGHAT, CDR2 FQNNGV.

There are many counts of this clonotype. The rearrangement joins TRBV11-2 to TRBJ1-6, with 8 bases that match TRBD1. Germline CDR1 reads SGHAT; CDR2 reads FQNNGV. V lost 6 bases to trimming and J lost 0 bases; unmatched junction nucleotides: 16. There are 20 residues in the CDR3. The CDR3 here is CASSSTGEYGRSSYNSPLHF. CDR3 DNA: TGTGCCAGCAGTTCGACAGGGGAATATGGACGAAGCTCCTATAATTCACCCCTCCACTTT.

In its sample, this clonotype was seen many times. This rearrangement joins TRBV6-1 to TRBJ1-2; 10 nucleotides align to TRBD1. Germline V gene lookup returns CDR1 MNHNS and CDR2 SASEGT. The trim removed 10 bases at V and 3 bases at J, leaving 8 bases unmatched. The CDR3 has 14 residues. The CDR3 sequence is CATYSGTGDYGYTF. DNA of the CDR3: TGTGCCACCTATTCCGGGACAGGGGACTATGGCTACACCTTC.

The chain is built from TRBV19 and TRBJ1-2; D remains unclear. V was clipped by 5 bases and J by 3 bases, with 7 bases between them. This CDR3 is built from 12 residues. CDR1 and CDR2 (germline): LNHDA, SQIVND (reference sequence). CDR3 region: CASSPGHYGYTF. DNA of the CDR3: TGTGCCAGTAGTCCAGGACACTATGGCTACACCTTC. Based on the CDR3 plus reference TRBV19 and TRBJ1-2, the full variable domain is DGGITQSPKYLFRKEGQNVTLSCEQNLNHDAMYWYRQDPGQGLRLIYYSQIVNDFQKGDIAEGYSVSREKKESFPLTVTSAQKNPTAFYLCASSPGHYGYTFGSGTRLTVV.

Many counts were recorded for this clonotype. The CDR3 protein is CASSLAPIGQVNYGYTF. The CDR3 DNA follows: TGTGCCAGCAGTTTAGCGCCGATAGGACAGGTTAACTATGGCTACACCTTC. J is TRBJ1-2 and V is TRBV12-3 or TRBV12-4, with 7 bases fitting TRBD1. Trimming cost V 0 bases and J 1 base; bases outside gene matches: 8. The CDR3 runs 17 residues.

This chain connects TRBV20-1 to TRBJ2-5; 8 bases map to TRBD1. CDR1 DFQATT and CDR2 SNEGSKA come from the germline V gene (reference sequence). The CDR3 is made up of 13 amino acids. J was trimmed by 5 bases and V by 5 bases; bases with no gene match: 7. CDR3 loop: CSASDRVRETQYF. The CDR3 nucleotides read TGCAGTGCTTCGGACAGGGTGAGGGAGACCCAGTACTTC.

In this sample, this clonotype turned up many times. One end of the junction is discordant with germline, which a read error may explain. CDR3 loop: CASRLAGGPTDTQYF. In DNA, the CDR3 is TGTGCCAGCAGATTAGCGGGGGGGCCGACAGATACGCAGTATTTT. The V call is TRBV12-3 or TRBV12-4, the J call TRBJ2-3; 11 nucleotides align to TRBD2. The CDR3 extends over 15 amino acids.

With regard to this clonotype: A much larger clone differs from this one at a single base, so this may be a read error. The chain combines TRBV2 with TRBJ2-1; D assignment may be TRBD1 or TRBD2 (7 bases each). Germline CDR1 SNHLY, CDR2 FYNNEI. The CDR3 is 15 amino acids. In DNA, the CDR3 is TGTGCCGGCAGGGCAGACAGGGAGGGGAGCAATGAGCAGTTCTTC. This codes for CAGRADREGSNEQFF.

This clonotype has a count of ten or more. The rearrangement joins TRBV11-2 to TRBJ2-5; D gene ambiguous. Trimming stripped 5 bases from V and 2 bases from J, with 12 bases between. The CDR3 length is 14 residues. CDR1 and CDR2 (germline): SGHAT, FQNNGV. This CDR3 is CASSPTVNQETQYF. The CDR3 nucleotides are TGTGCCAGCAGCCCGACGGTCAATCAAGAGACCCAGTACTTC.

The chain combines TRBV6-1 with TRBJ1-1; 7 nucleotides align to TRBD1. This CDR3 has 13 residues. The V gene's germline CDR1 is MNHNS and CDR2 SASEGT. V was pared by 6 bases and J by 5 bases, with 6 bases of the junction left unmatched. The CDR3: CASRRDRPTEAFF. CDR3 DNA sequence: TGTGCCAGCAGAAGGGACAGACCTACTGAAGCTTTCTTT.

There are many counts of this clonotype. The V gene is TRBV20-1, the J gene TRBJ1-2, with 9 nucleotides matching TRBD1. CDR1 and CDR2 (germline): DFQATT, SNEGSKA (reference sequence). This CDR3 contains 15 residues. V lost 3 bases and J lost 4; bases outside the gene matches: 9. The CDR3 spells CSARGNRGPGYGYTF. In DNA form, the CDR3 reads TGCAGTGCTAGGGGAAACAGGGGGCCCGGCTATGGCTACACCTTC.

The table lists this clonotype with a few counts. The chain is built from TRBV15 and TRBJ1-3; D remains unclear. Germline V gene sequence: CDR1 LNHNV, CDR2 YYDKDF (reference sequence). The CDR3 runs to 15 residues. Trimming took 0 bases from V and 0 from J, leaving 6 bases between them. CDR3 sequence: CATSRDKGSGNTIYF. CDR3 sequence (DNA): TGTGCCACCAGCAGAGATAAGGGCTCTGGAAACACCATATATTTT.

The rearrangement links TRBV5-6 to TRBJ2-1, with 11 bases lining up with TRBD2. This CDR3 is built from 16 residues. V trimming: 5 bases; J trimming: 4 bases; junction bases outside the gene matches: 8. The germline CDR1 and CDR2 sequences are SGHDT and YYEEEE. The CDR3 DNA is TGTGCCAGCAGTCCACTGGGGACTAGCGGTTACAATGAGCAGTTCTTC. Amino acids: CASSPLGTSGYNEQFF.

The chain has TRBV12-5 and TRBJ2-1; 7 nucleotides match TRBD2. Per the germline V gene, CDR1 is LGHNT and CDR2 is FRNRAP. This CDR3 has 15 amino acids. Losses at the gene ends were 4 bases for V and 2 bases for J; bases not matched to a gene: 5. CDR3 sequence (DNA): TGTGCTAGTGGTTCCCGGGGAGGGACCTACAATGAGCAGTTCTTC. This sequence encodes CASGSRGGTYNEQFF.

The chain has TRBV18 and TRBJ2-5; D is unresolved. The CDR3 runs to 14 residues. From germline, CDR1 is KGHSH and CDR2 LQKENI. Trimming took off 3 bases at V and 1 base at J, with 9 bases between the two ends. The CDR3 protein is CASSPSYVQETQYF. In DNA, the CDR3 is TGTGCCAGCTCACCTTCTTACGTCCAAGAGACCCAGTACTTC.

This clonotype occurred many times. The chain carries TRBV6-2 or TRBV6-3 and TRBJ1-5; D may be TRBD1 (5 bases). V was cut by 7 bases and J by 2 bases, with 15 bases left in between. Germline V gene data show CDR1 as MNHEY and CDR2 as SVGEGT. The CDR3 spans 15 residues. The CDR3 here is CASTARGNGNQPQHF. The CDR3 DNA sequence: TGTGCCAGCACTGCGAGGGGTAATGGCAATCAGCCCCAGCATTTT.

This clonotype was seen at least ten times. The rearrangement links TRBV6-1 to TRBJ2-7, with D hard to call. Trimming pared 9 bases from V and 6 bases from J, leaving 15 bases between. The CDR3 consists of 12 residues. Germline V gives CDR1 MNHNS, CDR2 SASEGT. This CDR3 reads CASGPLWGEQYF. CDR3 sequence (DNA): TGTGCCAGTGGACCGCTTTGGGGCGAGCAGTACTTC.

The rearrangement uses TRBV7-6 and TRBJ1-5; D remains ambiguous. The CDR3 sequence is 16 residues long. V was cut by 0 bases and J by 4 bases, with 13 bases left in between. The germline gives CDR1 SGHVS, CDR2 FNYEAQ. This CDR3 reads CASSLAPGKGNQPQHF. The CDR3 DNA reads TGTGCCAGCAGCTTAGCGCCCGGGAAAGGGAATCAGCCCCAGCATTTT.

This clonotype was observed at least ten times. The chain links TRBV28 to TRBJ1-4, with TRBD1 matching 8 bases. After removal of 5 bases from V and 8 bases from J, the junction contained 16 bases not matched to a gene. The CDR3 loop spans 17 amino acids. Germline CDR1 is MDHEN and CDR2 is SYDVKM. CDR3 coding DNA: TGTGCCAGCAGTCGCTCTCGAATAGGACAGGGACGGGAAAAACTGTTTTTT. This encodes CASSRSRIGQGREKLFF.